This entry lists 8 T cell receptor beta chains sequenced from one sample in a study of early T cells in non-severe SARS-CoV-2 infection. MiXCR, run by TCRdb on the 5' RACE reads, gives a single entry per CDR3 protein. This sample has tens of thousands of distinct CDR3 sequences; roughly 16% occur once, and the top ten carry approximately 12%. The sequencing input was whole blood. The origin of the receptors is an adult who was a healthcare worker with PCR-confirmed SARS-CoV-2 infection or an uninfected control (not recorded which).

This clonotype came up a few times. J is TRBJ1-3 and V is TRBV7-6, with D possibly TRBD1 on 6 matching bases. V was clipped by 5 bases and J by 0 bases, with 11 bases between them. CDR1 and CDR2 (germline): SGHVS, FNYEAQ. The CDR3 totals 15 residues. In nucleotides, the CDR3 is TGTGCCAGCAGCGCAGACAGGAGCTCTGGAAACACCATATATTTT. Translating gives CASSADRSSGNTIYF.

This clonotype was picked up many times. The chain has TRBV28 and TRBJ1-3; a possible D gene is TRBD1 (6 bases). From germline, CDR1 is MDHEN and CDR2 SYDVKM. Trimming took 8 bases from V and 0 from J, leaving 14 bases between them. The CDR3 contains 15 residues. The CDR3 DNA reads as TGTGCCAGCCATTCCGGGGGCTACTCTGGAAACACCATATATTTT. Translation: CASHSGGYSGNTIYF.

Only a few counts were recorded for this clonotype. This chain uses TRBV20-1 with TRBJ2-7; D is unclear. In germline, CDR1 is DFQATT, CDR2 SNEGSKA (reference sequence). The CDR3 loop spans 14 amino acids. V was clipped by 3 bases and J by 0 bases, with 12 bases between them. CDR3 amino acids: CSARPRISSYEQYF. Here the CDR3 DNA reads TGCAGTGCTAGGCCCAGGATAAGCTCCTACGAGCAGTACTTC.

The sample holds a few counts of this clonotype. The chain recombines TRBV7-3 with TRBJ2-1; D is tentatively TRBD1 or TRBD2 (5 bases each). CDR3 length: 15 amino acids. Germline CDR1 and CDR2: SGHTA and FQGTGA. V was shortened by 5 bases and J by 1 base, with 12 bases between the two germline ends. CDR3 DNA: TGTGCCAGCAGCCCAACCAGGGAGTCCTACAATGAGCAGTTCTTC. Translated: CASSPTRESYNEQFF. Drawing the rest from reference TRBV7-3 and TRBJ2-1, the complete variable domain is GAGVSQTPSNKVTEKGKYVELRCDPISGHTALYWYRQSLGQGPEFLIYFQGTGAADDSGLPNDRFFAVRPEGSVSTLKIQRTERGDSAVYLCASSPTRESYNEQFFGPGTRLTVL.

CDR3 sequence (DNA): TGTGCCAGCAGCTCTGGGGTGGCGGGAGGGCCAACAGATACGCAGTATTTT. Encoded protein: CASSSGVAGGPTDTQYF. J is TRBJ2-3 and V is TRBV5-4; 9 nucleotides line up with TRBD2. This CDR3 spans 17 amino acids. J was trimmed by 3 bases and V by 3 bases; bases with no gene match: 11. Germline V gene sequence: CDR1 SGHNT, CDR2 YYREEE (reference sequence).

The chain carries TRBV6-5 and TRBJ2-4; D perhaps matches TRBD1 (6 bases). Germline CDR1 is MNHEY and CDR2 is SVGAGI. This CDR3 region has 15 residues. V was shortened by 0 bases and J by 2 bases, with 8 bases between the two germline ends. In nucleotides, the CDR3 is TGTGCCAGCAGTTACTCGGGGGCGCCCAAAAACATTCAGTACTTC. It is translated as CASSYSGAPKNIQYF.

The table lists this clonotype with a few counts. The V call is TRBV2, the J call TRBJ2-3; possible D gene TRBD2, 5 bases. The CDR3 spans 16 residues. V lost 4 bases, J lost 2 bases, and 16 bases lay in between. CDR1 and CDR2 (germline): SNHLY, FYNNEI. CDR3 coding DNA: TGTGCCAGCAGTGGGCAAAGCGGAGAACTCACAGATACGCAGTATTTT. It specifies CASSGQSGELTDTQYF.

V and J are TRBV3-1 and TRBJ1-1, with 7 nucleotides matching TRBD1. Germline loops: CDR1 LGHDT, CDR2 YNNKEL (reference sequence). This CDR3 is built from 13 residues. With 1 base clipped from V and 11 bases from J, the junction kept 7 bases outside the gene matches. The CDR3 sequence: CASSQGQGWNAFF. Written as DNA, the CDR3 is TGTGCCAGCAGCCAAGGACAGGGATGGAATGCTTTCTTT.